This T cell receptor beta chain was captured by sequencing in a study of immune heterogeneity within non-small cell lung tumors. With respect to this clonotype: It may be a read error: a sequence one base away is much more abundant.

V was pared by 4 bases and J by 5 bases, with 13 bases of the junction left unmatched. CDR3 length equals 19 residues. Germline CDR1 reads KGHDR; CDR2 reads SFDVKD. Each sample used 550 to 650 ng of genomic DNA from bulk tumor tissue. Surgery yielded several widely spaced biopsies per primary tumor. Newly diagnosed with untreated non-small cell lung cancer, the patients underwent curative surgery. In a multiplex PCR, 32 V and 13 J primers amplified TCR beta CDR3. TCRdb itself ran the multiplex PCR reads through MiXCR, one entry per CDR3 protein. This table has roughly 15,000 distinct CDR3 sequences, over 25% appearing once.

The sequence derives from a woman in her forties or fifties with non-small cell lung cancer. The gene calls are TRBV24-1 and TRBJ2-3; 14 bases map to TRBD2. Material for sequencing was lung tumor tissue. DNA of the CDR3: TGTGCCACCAGTGAACCCTCCCCGGGACTAGCGGGGGTGCTAGATACGCAGTATTTT. It encodes CATSEPSPGLAGVLDTQYF.